What follows are 17 T cell receptor beta chains derived from one specimen sequenced in a study of blood T cell repertoires in COVID-19. Profiling relied on immunoSEQ multiplex PCR, and the TCRdb table lists in-frame clones only, not all of them. The sample records approximately 90,000 clones, around 84% being singletons. Sequences were obtained from peripheral blood. Receptors were obtained from a man older than 75 with acute or convalescent COVID-19.

The rearrangement links TRBV4-2 to TRBJ2-3; possible D gene TRBD2, 7 bases. With 4 bases removed from V and 2 bases from J, the gap between germline ends came to 16 bases. The CDR3 is made up of 16 amino acids. Germline V gene lookup returns CDR1 LGHNA and CDR2 YNFKEQ. The CDR3 reads CASSPRGLAATDTQYF. The CDR3 nucleotides are TGTGCCAGCAGCCCCAGGGGCCTAGCGGCCACAGATACGCAGTATTTT.

The chain employs TRBV7-2 and TRBJ2-5, with 9 bases fitting TRBD2. V shed 9 bases and J 3 bases; nucleotides not matched to a gene: 11. This CDR3 is built from 15 residues. Germline CDR1 reads SGHTA; CDR2 reads FQGNSA. This CDR3 reads CASFQAGGREETQYF. Here the CDR3 DNA reads TGTGCCAGTTTCCAGGCTGGCGGGAGGGAAGAGACCCAGTACTTC.

The chain uses TRBV6-5 and TRBJ1-5, with D perhaps matching TRBD1 (5 bases). The V and J ends lost 8 bases and 0 bases respectively, with 8 bases between them. Germline CDR1 MNHEY, CDR2 SVGAGI. There are 13 residues in the CDR3. CDR3: CASETVSNQPQHF. DNA for the CDR3: TGTGCCAGCGAGACAGTTAGCAATCAGCCCCAGCATTTT.

This chain joins TRBV5-5 and TRBJ2-5; D perhaps matches TRBD2 (5 bases). CDR3 length equals 15 residues. CDR1 is SGHKS, CDR2 YYEKEE, per germline (reference sequence). V was cut by 4 bases and J by 0 bases, with 13 bases left in between. CDR3 DNA sequence: TGTGCCAGCAGCCCCGAGGGAGCGTACCAAGAGACCCAGTACTTC. Residues: CASSPEGAYQETQYF.

This clone came up once. CDR3 nucleotides: TGTGCCAGCTCACCACAAGGACAGGGTTCTGGGGCCAACGTCCTGACTTTC. Amino acids: CASSPQGQGSGANVLTF. The V gene is TRBV18, the J gene TRBJ2-6, with 8 bases aligning to TRBD1. With V trimmed by 1 base and J by 1 base, 3 bases remained unmatched. Germline CDR1 KGHSH, CDR2 LQKENI. The CDR3 consists of 17 residues.

The genes are TRBV7-8 and TRBJ2-5; D unresolved. V lost 1 base and J 3 bases, leaving 9 bases between the germline ends. From germline, CDR1 is SGHVS and CDR2 FQNEAQ. The CDR3 is 14 amino acids. In nucleotides, the CDR3 is TGTGCCAGCAGCTTAGGGCGGCGAGAAGAGACCCAGTACTTC. Protein: CASSLGRREETQYF.

The gene calls are TRBV19 and TRBJ1-6; TRBD1 is a possible D gene (5 bases). This CDR3 has 14 amino acids. Germline CDR1 LNHDA, CDR2 SQIVND (reference sequence). With 9 bases removed from V and 2 bases from J, the gap between germline ends came to 11 bases. This CDR3 is CASVADTYNSPLHF. CDR3 nucleotides: TGTGCCAGCGTGGCGGACACCTATAATTCACCCCTCCACTTT.

The chain is built from TRBV28 and TRBJ1-2; D unresolved. Germline assignment: CDR1 MDHEN and CDR2 SYDVKM. V was shortened by 4 bases and J by 4 bases, with 10 bases between the two germline ends. CDR3 size: 13 residues. The CDR3 is CASSYTAVYGYTF. As DNA, the CDR3 is TGTGCCAGCAGTTATACAGCAGTCTATGGCTACACCTTC.

This clone was observed many times. The chain combines TRBV19 with TRBJ2-2, with no clear D. With 7 bases removed from V and 1 base from J, the gap between germline ends came to 10 bases. This CDR3 region has 14 residues. Germline V CDR1 and CDR2: LNHDA, SQIVND (reference sequence). In DNA, the CDR3 is TGTGCCAGTACTCCCCGAGGGAACACCGGGGAGCTGTTTTTT. Its protein product is CASTPRGNTGELFF.

Points on this clone: It is unclear where the CDR3 begins or ends on the DNA, so no DNA is shown, and the CDR3 is as TCRdb lists it. The genes are TRBV28 and TRBJ2-6; the table assigns TRBD2, which was not confirmed against the DNA. The CDR3 adds up to 18 amino acids, both ends counted. The germline V gene encodes CDR1 MDHEN and CDR2 SYDVKM. The CDR3 sequence: CASSSSGQGGSGANVLTF.

This clone appeared once. V usage is TRBV6-5 and J usage is TRBJ2-7, with 12 bases that match TRBD2. The CDR3 is 16 amino acids. CDR1 and CDR2 from the germline V gene are MNHEY and SVGAGI. V shed 0 bases, J shed 2 bases, and the junction held 2 bases outside the gene matches. The CDR3 loop reads CASSYSRLAGAYEQYF. CDR3 coding DNA: TGTGCCAGCAGTTACTCGAGACTAGCGGGAGCCTACGAGCAGTACTTC.

The chain employs TRBV7-6 and TRBJ2-2, with D maybe TRBD2 (5 bases). This CDR3 region has 15 residues. CDR1 SGHVS and CDR2 FNYEAQ come from the germline V gene. The V and J ends lost 4 bases and 7 bases respectively, with 16 bases between them. The CDR3 here is CASSSSTGSVGELFF. In nucleotides, the CDR3 is TGTGCCAGCAGCTCGAGTACGGGGTCGGTCGGGGAGCTGTTTTTT.

This sequence joins TRBV19 and TRBJ1-2; tentative D call: TRBD1 (6 bases). Germline V lookup: CDR1 LNHDA, CDR2 SQIVND (reference sequence). This CDR3 is built from 13 residues. Trimming took off 7 bases at V and 0 bases at J, with 9 bases between the two ends. The CDR3 DNA is TGTGCCAGTAAGGGGGATTCTAACTATGGCTACACCTTC. Its translation is CASKGDSNYGYTF.

This chain uses TRBV3-1 (or the pseudogene TRBV3-2) with TRBJ2-5; TRBD2 is a possible D gene (6 bases). This CDR3 comprises 15 residues. Germline V CDR1 and CDR2: LGHDT, YNNKEL (reference sequence). V dropped 2 bases and J dropped 7 bases, with 17 bases sitting between them. CDR3 in DNA: TGTGCCAGCAGCCAAAACCGGGACTCAATTTCGACCCAGTACTTC. It is translated as CASSQNRDSISTQYF.

CDR3 nucleotides: TGTGCCAGCAGTTTATGGACGGGCTACGAGCAGTACTTC. Amino acid sequence: CASSLWTGYEQYF. This chain uses TRBV28 with TRBJ2-7, with D hard to call. V was pared by 0 bases and J by 3 bases, with 6 bases between. Germline V gene data show CDR1 as MDHEN and CDR2 as SYDVKM. The CDR3 consists of 13 residues.

The gene calls are TRBV19 and TRBJ1-2; the D is unclear. V lost 7 bases and J 5 bases, leaving 2 bases between the germline ends. The CDR3 has 9 residues. The V gene's germline CDR1 is LNHDA and CDR2 SQIVND (reference sequence). This chain's CDR3 is CASTYGYTF. CDR3 nucleotide sequence: TGTGCCAGTACGTATGGCTACACCTTC.

The chain joins TRBV3-1 (or the pseudogene TRBV3-2) to TRBJ2-1; 13 bases map to TRBD2. Germline V gene sequence: CDR1 LGHDT, CDR2 YNNKEL (reference sequence). The J segment lost 6 bases and the V segment lost 6 bases, leaving 2 bases of the junction unmatched. CDR3 length: 14 amino acids. CDR3: CASRGLAGVNEQFF. The DNA for the CDR3 is TGTGCCAGCAGAGGACTAGCGGGAGTCAATGAGCAGTTCTTC.